This TCR beta chain was captured in a study of blood T cell repertoires in COVID-19 (dated by TCRdb to 2019 to 2021). About the investigation overall: Collaborator samples came from the United States, Italy and Spain and covered acute and convalescent phases of COVID-19. The material from the prospective study consisted of cDNA or gDNA derived from T cells, B-cell-depleted T cells, or PBMCs. The dataset comprised deeply sampled blood TCRbeta repertoires from subjects exposed to, actively infected with, or recovered from COVID-19. A freely available public database, intended as a resource for researchers studying the immune response to SARS-CoV-2, is where the repertoires were released. The samples were drawn from two sources: the first 160 participants of the ongoing ImmuneRACE study, and 1,254 subjects contributed by 6 global collaborators. A de-identified subject ID, COVID-19 status, age in years and sex were almost always included in the sample metadata. Where available, HLA class I and class II types were obtained from metadata supplied by the sample provider rather than from assay-based typing. What the work shows at the level of the full study, not this receptor alone: The amount of clinical and demographic metadata varied by source and participant and was provided uncurated.

From a lookup of the germline V gene (reference sequence), CDR1 and CDR2 are LNHDA and SQIVND. The germline V and J ends show losses of 5 bases and 8 bases respectively, and no gene match explains 5 bases of the junction. The CDR3 goes from the cysteine to the phenylalanine over 15 residues. Only the CDR3 portion is preserved as DNA: 45 bases, with reading frame beginning at the first base. Whole blood was collected in K2EDTA tubes by collaborating institutions according to the institutions' own protocols. Collaborator samples were shipped for TCRbeta analysis as frozen whole blood, isolated PBMCs, or DNA extracted from either sample type. Regarding this clone: Its antigen is unknown. No clone much larger than this one lies a single base away; base qualities are absent.

TCRbeta CDR3 regions were amplified from genomic DNA using the immunoSEQ Assay, a bias-controlled multiplex PCR. The study's processing was this. Nucleated cell counts per sample were estimated from amplification of reference gene primers within the assay. Sequence reads were collapsed and filtered to measure the absolute abundance of every unique TCRbeta CDR3 rearrangement. For each sample, productive Simpson clonality was calculated as the square root of Simpson's diversity index across productive rearrangements. Drawn from immuneACCESS, this table holds only the in-frame rearrangements with V and J called that TCRdb kept. Clones are partly lost; checked studies trace under half to an unresolved V gene and leave the rest unexplained. The V and J calls and the clone size are those of that table, but D and trimming were determined from the DNA. A total of over 45,000 clones appear in this sample, approximately 80% of them only once. The ten largest clones capture roughly a fifth of the sample.

The sequence was collected from a human donor with active or convalescent COVID-19. The donor label of this sample is uncertain. Sequenced: peripheral blood. In this chain, TRBV19 is recombined with TRBJ2-1; TRBD2 fits 14 bases in the junction. The CDR3 region has the sequence CASSPGLAGDYEQFF. The DNA sequence is given as TGTGCCAGTAGTCCGGGACTAGCGGGAGATTATGAGCAGTTCTTC.